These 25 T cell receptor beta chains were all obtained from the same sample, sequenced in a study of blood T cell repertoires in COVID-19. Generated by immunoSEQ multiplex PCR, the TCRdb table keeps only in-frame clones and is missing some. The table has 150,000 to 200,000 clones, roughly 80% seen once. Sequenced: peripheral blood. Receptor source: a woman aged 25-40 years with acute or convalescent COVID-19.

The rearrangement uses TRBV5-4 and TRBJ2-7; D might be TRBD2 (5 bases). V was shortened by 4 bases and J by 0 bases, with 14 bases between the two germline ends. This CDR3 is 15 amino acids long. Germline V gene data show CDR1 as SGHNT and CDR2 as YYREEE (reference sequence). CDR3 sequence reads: CASSPGLPSSYEQYF. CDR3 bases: TGTGCCAGCAGCCCAGGACTCCCGAGCTCCTACGAGCAGTACTTC.

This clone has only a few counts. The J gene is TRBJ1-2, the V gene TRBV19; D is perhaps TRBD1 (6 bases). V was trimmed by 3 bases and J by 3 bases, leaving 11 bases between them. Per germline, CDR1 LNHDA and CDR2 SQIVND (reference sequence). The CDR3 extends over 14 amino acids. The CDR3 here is CASSIVGAHYGYTF. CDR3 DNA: TGTGCCAGTAGTATTGTGGGGGCCCACTATGGCTACACCTTC.

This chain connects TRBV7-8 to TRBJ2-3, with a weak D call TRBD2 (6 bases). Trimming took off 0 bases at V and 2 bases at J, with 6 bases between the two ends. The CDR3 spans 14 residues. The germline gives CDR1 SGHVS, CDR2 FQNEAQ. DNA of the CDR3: TGTGCCAGCAGCTTAGCGGGACTCACAGATACGCAGTATTTT. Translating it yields CASSLAGLTDTQYF.

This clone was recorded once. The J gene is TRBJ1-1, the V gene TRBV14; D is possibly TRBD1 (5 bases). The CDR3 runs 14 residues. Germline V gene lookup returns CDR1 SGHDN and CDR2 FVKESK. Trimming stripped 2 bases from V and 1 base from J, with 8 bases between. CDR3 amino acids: CASSQRRANTEAFF. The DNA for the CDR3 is TGTGCCAGCAGCCAACGCAGGGCGAACACTGAAGCTTTCTTT.

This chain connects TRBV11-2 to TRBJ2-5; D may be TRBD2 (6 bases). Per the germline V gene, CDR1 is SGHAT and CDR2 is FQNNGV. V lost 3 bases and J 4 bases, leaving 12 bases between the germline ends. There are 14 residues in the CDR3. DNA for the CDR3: TGTGCCAGCAGCTTTGGAAGGCGGGGAGAGACCCAGTACTTC. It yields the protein CASSFGRRGETQYF.

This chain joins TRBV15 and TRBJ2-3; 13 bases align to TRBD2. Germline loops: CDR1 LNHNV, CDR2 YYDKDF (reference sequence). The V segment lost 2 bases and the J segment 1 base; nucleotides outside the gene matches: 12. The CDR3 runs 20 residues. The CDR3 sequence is CATSRSPGLAGREGTDTQYF. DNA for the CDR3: TGTGCCACCAGCAGATCCCCGGGACTAGCGGGGCGAGAGGGCACAGATACGCAGTATTTT.

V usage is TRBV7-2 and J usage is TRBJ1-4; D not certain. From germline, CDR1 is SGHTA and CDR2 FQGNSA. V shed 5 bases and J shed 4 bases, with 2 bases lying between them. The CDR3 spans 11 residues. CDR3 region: CASSRNEKLFF. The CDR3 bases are TGTGCCAGCAGCCGTAATGAAAAACTGTTTTTT.

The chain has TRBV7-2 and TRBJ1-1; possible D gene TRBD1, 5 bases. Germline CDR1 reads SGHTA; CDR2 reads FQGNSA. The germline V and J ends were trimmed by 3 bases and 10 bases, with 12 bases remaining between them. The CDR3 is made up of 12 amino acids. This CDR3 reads CASSLPGVRAFF. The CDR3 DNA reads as TGTGCCAGCAGCTTGCCGGGGGTAAGAGCTTTCTTT.

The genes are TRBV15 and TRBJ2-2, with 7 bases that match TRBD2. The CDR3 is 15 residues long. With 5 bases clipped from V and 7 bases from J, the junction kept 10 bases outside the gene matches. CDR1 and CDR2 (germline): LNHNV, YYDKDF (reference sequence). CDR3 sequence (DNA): TGTGCCACCAGCGGCTACGGGAGGAGAATCGGGGAGCTGTTTTTT. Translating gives CATSGYGRRIGELFF.

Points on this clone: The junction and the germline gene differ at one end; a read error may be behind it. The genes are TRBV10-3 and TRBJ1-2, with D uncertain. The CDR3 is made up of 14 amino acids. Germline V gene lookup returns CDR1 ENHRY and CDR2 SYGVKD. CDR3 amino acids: CATSESTPELGYTF. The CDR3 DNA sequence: TGTGCCACCAGTGAGTCGACTCCGGAACTCGGCTACACCTTC.

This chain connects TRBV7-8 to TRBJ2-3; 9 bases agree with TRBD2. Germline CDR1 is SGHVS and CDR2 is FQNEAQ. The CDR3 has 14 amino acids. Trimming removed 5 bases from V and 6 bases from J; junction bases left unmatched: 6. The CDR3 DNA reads TGTGCCAGCAGCCGGGCGGGAGGGGTGGATACGCAGTATTTT. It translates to CASSRAGGVDTQYF.

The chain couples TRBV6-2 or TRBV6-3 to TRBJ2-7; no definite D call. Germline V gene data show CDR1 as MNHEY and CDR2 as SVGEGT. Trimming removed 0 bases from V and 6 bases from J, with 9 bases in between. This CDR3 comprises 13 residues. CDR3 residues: CASSYSLVSEQYF. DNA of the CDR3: TGTGCCAGCAGTTACTCGCTGGTTAGCGAGCAGTACTTC.

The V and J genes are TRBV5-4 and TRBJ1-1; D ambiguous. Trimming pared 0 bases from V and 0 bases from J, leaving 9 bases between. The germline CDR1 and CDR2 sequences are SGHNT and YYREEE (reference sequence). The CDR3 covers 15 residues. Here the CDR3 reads CASSLDPALNTEAFF. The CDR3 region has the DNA TGTGCCAGCAGCTTGGACCCAGCGCTGAACACTGAAGCTTTCTTT.

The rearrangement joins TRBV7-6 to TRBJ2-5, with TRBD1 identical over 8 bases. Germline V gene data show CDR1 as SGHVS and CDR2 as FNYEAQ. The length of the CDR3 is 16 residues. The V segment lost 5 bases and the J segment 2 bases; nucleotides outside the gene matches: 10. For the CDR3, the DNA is TGTGCCAGCAGCCCCCGGACAGGGTGGGGTCAAGAGACCCAGTACTTC. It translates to CASSPRTGWGQETQYF.

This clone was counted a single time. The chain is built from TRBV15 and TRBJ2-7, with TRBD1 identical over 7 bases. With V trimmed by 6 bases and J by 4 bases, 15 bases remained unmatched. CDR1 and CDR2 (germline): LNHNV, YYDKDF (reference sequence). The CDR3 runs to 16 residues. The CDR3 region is CATRDPQQGTGYEQYF. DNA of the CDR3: TGTGCCACCAGGGATCCCCAACAGGGGACGGGGTACGAGCAGTACTTC.

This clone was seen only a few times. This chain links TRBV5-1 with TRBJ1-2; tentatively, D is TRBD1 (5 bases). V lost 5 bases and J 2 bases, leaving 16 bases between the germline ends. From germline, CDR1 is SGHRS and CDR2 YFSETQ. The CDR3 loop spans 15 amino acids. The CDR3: CASRHNQGENYGYTF. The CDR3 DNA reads TGCGCCAGCAGACACAACCAGGGTGAAAACTATGGCTACACCTTC.

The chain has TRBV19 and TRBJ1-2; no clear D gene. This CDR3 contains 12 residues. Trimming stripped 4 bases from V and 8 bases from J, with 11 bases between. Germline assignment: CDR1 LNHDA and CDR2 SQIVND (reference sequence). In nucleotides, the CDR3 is TGTGCCAGTAGTACGGGTCCTGGGGGCTACACCTTC. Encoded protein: CASSTGPGGYTF.

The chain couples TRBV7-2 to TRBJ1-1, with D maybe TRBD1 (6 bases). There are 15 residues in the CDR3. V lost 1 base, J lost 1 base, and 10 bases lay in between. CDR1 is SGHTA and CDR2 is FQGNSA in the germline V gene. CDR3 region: CASSLVGHTNTEAFF. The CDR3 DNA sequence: TGTGCCAGCAGCTTAGTGGGACATACGAACACTGAAGCTTTCTTT.

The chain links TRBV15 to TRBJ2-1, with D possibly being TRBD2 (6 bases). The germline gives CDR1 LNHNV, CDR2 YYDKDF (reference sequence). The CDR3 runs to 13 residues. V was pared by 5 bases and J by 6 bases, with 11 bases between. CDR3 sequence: CATSSGLRNEQFF. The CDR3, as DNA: TGTGCCACCAGCTCGGGACTCCGCAATGAGCAGTTCTTC.

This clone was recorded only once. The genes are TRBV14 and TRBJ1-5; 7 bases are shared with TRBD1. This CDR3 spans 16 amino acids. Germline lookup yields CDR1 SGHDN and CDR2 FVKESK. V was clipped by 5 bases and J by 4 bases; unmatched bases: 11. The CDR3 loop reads CASSLQGIGLNQPQHF. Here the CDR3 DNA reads TGTGCCAGCAGCTTACAGGGGATCGGTTTAAATCAGCCCCAGCATTTT.

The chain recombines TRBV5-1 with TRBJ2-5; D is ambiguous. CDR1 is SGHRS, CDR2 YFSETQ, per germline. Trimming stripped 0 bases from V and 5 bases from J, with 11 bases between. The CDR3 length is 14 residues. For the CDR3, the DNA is TGCGCCAGCAGCTTGGCCCAGCGCGAGGAGACCCAGTACTTC. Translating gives CASSLAQREETQYF.

The CDR3 loop is CASSRTGSTDTQYF. The CDR3 DNA sequence: TGTGCCAGCAGTCGGACAGGGAGCACAGATACGCAGTATTTT. This chain connects TRBV6-5 to TRBJ2-3; 8 nucleotides align to TRBD1. The CDR3 has 14 residues. Germline V lookup: CDR1 MNHEY, CDR2 SVGAGI. V dropped 5 bases and J dropped 0; count of bases not matched to a gene: 1.

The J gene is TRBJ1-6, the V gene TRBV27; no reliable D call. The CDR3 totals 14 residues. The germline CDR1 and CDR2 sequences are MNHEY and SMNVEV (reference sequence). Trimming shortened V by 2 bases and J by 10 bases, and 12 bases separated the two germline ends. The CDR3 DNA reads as TGTGCCAGCAGTTTACGCCGGAGTGGGTCACCCCTCCACTTT. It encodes CASSLRRSGSPLHF.

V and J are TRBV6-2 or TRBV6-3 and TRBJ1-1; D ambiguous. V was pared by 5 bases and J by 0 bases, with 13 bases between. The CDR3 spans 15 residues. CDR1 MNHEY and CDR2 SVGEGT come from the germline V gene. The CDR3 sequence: CASSPVPRLNTEAFF. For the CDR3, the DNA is TGTGCCAGCAGTCCCGTACCGCGTCTGAACACTGAAGCTTTCTTT.

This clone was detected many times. CDR3 nucleotide sequence: TGTGCCAGCAGTGAACCGGGACTAGCTCAGCCAGGCGAGCAGTACTTC. Translated: CASSEPGLAQPGEQYF. The chain combines TRBV28 with TRBJ2-7, with 9 bases identical to TRBD2. The trim removed 5 bases at V and 6 bases at J, leaving 14 bases unmatched. This CDR3 comprises 16 residues. The germline gives CDR1 MDHEN, CDR2 SYDVKM.